Below, one TCR beta chain is given with its context. This clone was recorded only once. The clone's antigen remains unknown. Qualities for individual bases were not recorded, and no much larger clone is one base off. Library generation was performed with the immunoSEQ multiplex PCR assay. TCRdb stores this immuneACCESS table with in-frame sequences only. Part of the clones is absent; in the studies checked, under half of the shortfall reflects unresolved V genes, and no reason is known for the rest. The sample includes approximately 75,000 clones, with 95% to 97% observed a single time. The biggest ten clones account for roughly 0.2% of the sample. This record belongs to a study of technical replicates of blood from a handful of donors (dated by TCRdb to between 2016 and 2019). From the germline V gene, CDR1 is SQVTM and CDR2 is ANQGSEA. The CDR3 starts with the cysteine, ends with the phenylalanine, and has 13 residues. The CDR3 DNA has 39 bases and is translated from base 1. At the junction V is shortened by 3 bases and J by 4 bases; bases outside the gene matches: 3.

The chain joins TRBV29-1 to TRBJ1-2; 9 bases in the middle match TRBD1. Material: T cells isolated from PBMCs. This TCR was recovered from a human donor in good health. CDR3 protein: CSVEKGQGYGYTF. The base sequence is TGCAGCGTTGAGAAGGGACAGGGCTATGGCTACACCTTC.